Below, 8 T cell receptor beta chains from the same sample are listed, as sequenced in a study of tumor-infiltrating lymphocytes in primary liver carcinoma. Co-extraction of RNA and DNA was performed on about 19-32 mg of unsorted bulk tissue. From about 490 ng of total RNA, TCR beta-specific cDNA was reverse-transcribed using a constant-region primer. It was through three nested multiplex PCR rounds of slightly modified ARM-PCR that TCR beta libraries arose. A C-beta reverse primer was combined with TRBV1-TRBV30 forward primers in the first two PCR rounds, and each round had roughly 9 cycles. Using its own MiXCR run on the multiplex PCR reads, TCRdb lists one record per CDR3 protein. The table lists around 190,000 distinct CDR3 sequences, around four fifths of them singletons. The sample taken for sequencing was tumor tissue from primary liver carcinoma. The receptor source for this set is a man aged 40-49 years with primary liver carcinoma and hepatitis B virus infection.

With respect to this clonotype: As the CDR3 is not closed by the conserved phenylalanine or tryptophan, this likely results from a read error. The DNA is left out, because the CDR3 cannot be placed on it with certainty; the CDR3 is given as TCRdb lists it. This chain links TRBV6-2 or TRBV6-3 with TRBJ2-1; TRBD1 was called by the table and not checked on the DNA. In germline, CDR1 is MNHEY, CDR2 SVGEGT. The CDR3 extends over 15 residues, inclusive of both ends. The chain's CDR3 is CASRSTGGSHNERFL.

With regard to this clonotype: The junction departs from the called germline gene at one end, perhaps through a read error. V usage is TRBV4-3 and J usage is TRBJ2-1; 10 bases align to TRBD2. This CDR3 region has 17 residues. Per the germline V gene, CDR1 is LGHNA and CDR2 is YSLEER. CDR3 residues: CVSSHDLAGASYNEQFF. The CDR3 nucleotides are TGCGTCAGCAGCCACGACCTAGCGGGAGCTTCCTACAATGAGCAGTTCTTC.

Comments on this clonotype: The conserved closing phenylalanine or tryptophan is absent in this CDR3, likely reflecting a read error. The J gene is TRBJ2-3, the V gene TRBV6-5, with 8 bases lining up with TRBD2. Trimming cost V 0 bases and J 12 bases; bases outside gene matches: 14. The CDR3 runs to 16 residues. Per the germline V gene, CDR1 is MNHEY and CDR2 is SVGAGI. CDR3 amino acids: CASSYSLAGYTDNQYY. CDR3 coding DNA: TGTGCCAGCAGTTACTCTTTAGCGGGGTACACAGATAACCAGTATTAT.

V gene TRBV6-6 combines with J gene TRBJ1-1, with a weak D call TRBD1 (6 bases). This CDR3 comprises 13 residues. Germline values: CDR1 MNHNY, CDR2 SVGAGI (reference sequence). The CDR3 DNA sequence: TGTATCAGCAGCATAGGGGGGACTACTGAAGCTTTCTTT. Translating gives CISSIGGTTEAFF.

The chain couples TRBV7-9 to TRBJ2-2; TRBD2 matches at 10 bases. Per germline, CDR1 SEHNR and CDR2 FQNEAQ (reference sequence). V was clipped by 5 bases and J by 13 bases; unmatched bases: 16. The CDR3 has 16 amino acids. CDR3: CASSPPSGRRGWGLFF. The CDR3 DNA reads as TGTGCCAGCAGCCCCCCTAGCGGGAGAAGGGGCTGGGGGCTGTTTTTT.

For this clonotype: A junction boundary mismatches the germline segment, possibly from a read error. The V gene is TRBV29-1, the J gene TRBJ2-7; a weak D match, TRBD2 (7 bases). The CDR3 extends over 12 amino acids. CDR1 and CDR2 from the germline V gene are SQVTM and ANQGSEA. CDR3 nucleotides: TGCAGCGTTGGGGGGGGGCTCTACGAGCAATACTTC. Translation gives CSVGGGLYEQYF.

For this clonotype: The conserved phenylalanine or tryptophan normally closing the CDR3 is absent here, so this likely arose from a read error. The chain uses TRBV7-6 and TRBJ2-1, with 9 bases identical to TRBD1. This CDR3 region has 14 residues. J gave up 9 bases and V 5 bases, and 8 bases lay outside the gene matches. Germline V gene lookup returns CDR1 SGHVS and CDR2 FNYEAQ. The CDR3 here is CASSPGTGLVEQFS. The DNA of the CDR3 is TGTGCCAGCAGCCCCGGGACAGGGCTTGTTGAGCAGTTCTCC.

Concerning this clonotype itself: A junction end diverges from the germline sequence, so it may reflect a read error. The chain couples TRBV11-3 to TRBJ2-1, with D perhaps TRBD2 (6 bases). This CDR3 is built from 19 residues. Germline CDR1 reads SGHNT; CDR2 reads YENEEA. The CDR3 sequence is CAISLGRQDIRGSHNEQFF. In DNA form, the CDR3 reads TGTGCCATCAGCTTAGGGCGGCAGGATATTCGGGGGTCCCACAATGAGCAGTTCTTC.